This entry lists 13 T cell receptor beta chains sequenced from one sample in a study of blood T cell repertoires in COVID-19 (TCRdb year 2020). Library creation used the immunoSEQ multiplex PCR assay. Imported from immuneACCESS, the table was reduced by TCRdb to in-frame sequences with V and J called. These copies leave out some clones; in studies compared against another copy, an unresolved V gene accounts for under half, and the cause of the remainder is not known. Within this sample are about 33,000 clones, with 65% to 90% of them counted one time only. Approximately 6.3% of the sample lies in the top ten. The sample consisted of peripheral blood. All receptors derive from a man in his 60s with active COVID-19.

The V gene is TRBV5-4, the J gene TRBJ2-5, with D possibly matching TRBD2 (6 bases). Trimming removed 4 bases from V and 5 bases from J, with 18 bases in between. This CDR3 is built from 15 residues. CDR1 is SGHNT, CDR2 YYREEE, per germline (reference sequence). The CDR3 DNA sequence: TGTGCCAGCAGCCAAGGGACTGGCGCCCGCGAGACCCAGTACTTC. Protein sequence: CASSQGTGARETQYF.

This chain joins TRBV3-1 (or the pseudogene TRBV3-2) and TRBJ2-3, with TRBD2 matching 10 bases. The germline gives CDR1 LGHDT, CDR2 YNNKEL (reference sequence). There are 17 residues in the CDR3. J gave up 2 bases and V 2 bases, and 7 bases lay outside the gene matches. CDR3 sequence reads: CASSQWLAGENTDTQYF. The CDR3 DNA is TGTGCCAGCAGCCAATGGCTAGCGGGAGAGAACACAGATACGCAGTATTTT.

The table lists this clone with a few counts. This chain joins TRBV5-8 and TRBJ1-4; D unresolved. Trimming took 5 bases from V and 0 from J, leaving 11 bases between them. Germline CDR1 is SGHTS and CDR2 is YDEGEE. The CDR3 has 15 residues. DNA for the CDR3: TGTGCCAGCAGTTCCCAGATTGCAACTAATGAAAAACTGTTTTTT. The encoded protein is CASSSQIATNEKLFF.

The chain has TRBV7-2 and TRBJ2-3; 10 nucleotides agree with TRBD2. J gave up 2 bases and V 6 bases, and 5 bases lay outside the gene matches. CDR1 SGHTA and CDR2 FQGNSA come from the germline V gene. The CDR3 is made up of 15 amino acids. DNA for the CDR3: TGTGCCAGCAGACTGACTAGCGGGTCCACAGATACGCAGTATTTT. Protein product: CASRLTSGSTDTQYF.

V and J are TRBV3-1 (or the pseudogene TRBV3-2) and TRBJ2-1; D unresolved. Trimming cost V 0 bases and J 9 bases, with 6 bases left between them. CDR3 size: 12 residues. CDR1 is LGHDT and CDR2 is YNNKEL in the germline V gene (reference sequence). CDR3 protein: CASSQEGREQFF. The CDR3 coding sequence is TGTGCCAGCAGCCAAGAGGGCCGTGAGCAGTTCTTC.

This clone was recorded only once. V is TRBV2 and J is TRBJ2-7; a possible D gene is TRBD2 (6 bases). This CDR3 comprises 14 residues. The germline gives CDR1 SNHLY, CDR2 FYNNEI. With 6 bases removed from V and 2 bases from J, the gap between germline ends came to 14 bases. The CDR3, as DNA: TGTGCCAGCAGGATCAGCGGGTACCCCTACGAGCAGTACTTC. Translating it yields CASRISGYPYEQYF. Drawing the rest from reference TRBV2 and TRBJ2-7, the complete variable domain is EPEVTQTPSHQVTQMGQEVILRCVPISNHLYFYWYRQILGQKVEFLVSFYNNEISEKSEIFDDQFSVERPDGSNFTLKIRSTKLEDSAMYFCASRISGYPYEQYFGPGTRLTVT.

The chain uses TRBV5-1 and TRBJ2-7; possible D gene TRBD2, 6 bases. V was pared by 0 bases and J by 4 bases, with 14 bases between. The CDR3 runs to 15 residues. Germline V CDR1 and CDR2: SGHRS, YFSETQ. The CDR3 sequence is CASSLGGLGGYEQYF. CDR3 bases: TGCGCCAGCAGCTTGGGCGGGCTGGGGGGTTACGAGCAGTACTTC.

The chain is built from TRBV2 and TRBJ2-5, with TRBD2 identical over 11 bases. The V gene end was trimmed by 6 bases and the J gene end by 5 bases; junction bases not matched to a gene: 8. This CDR3 is 15 amino acids long. Germline-derived CDR1 and CDR2 are SNHLY and FYNNEI. CDR3 amino acids: CASRPLAGVSETQYF. Written as DNA, the CDR3 is TGTGCCAGCAGACCACTAGCGGGAGTTTCTGAGACCCAGTACTTC.

The CDR3 bases are TGTGCCAGTAGTGACAGCTCCTATAATTCACCCCTCCACTTT. This encodes CASSDSSYNSPLHF. The chain couples TRBV19 to TRBJ1-6; a possible D gene is TRBD1 (5 bases). CDR1 LNHDA and CDR2 SQIVND come from the germline V gene (reference sequence). Trimming cost V 5 bases and J 0 bases, with 5 bases left between them. The CDR3 is 14 amino acids.

The chain carries TRBV9 and TRBJ1-2; 9 nucleotides line up with TRBD1. J was trimmed by 2 bases and V by 2 bases; bases with no gene match: 7. The CDR3 is 16 amino acids. Germline V gene data show CDR1 as SGDLS and CDR2 as YYNGEE. DNA of the CDR3: TGTGCCAGCAGCGTGGGAACAGGGGGCGCGAACTATGGCTACACCTTC. This gives the protein CASSVGTGGANYGYTF.

The V call is TRBV28, the J call TRBJ1-5; D is ambiguous. Germline CDR1 MDHEN, CDR2 SYDVKM. The CDR3 runs to 13 residues. Deletions cut 6 bases from V and 5 bases from J, with 11 bases between. CDR3 amino acids: CASSRANYQPQHF. CDR3 DNA: TGTGCCAGCAGCCGAGCAAACTATCAGCCCCAGCATTTT.

This clone was seen once. This sequence joins TRBV27 and TRBJ2-5; TRBD2 matches 11 bases. The CDR3 length is 15 residues. V was clipped by 5 bases and J by 4 bases; unmatched bases: 6. The V gene's germline CDR1 is MNHEY and CDR2 SMNVEV (reference sequence). The CDR3 spells CASSPLAGGSETQYF. The CDR3 DNA reads TGTGCCAGCAGTCCGCTAGCGGGAGGATCAGAGACCCAGTACTTC.

The V call is TRBV19, the J call TRBJ2-1, with D maybe TRBD1 (5 bases). The CDR3 loop spans 14 amino acids. CDR1 is LNHDA, CDR2 SQIVND, per germline (reference sequence). V shed 3 bases and J shed 6 bases, with 12 bases lying between them. CDR3 in amino acids: CASSIIQGSNEQFF. The CDR3 region has the DNA TGTGCCAGTAGTATTATCCAGGGATCCAATGAGCAGTTCTTC.